This record looks at one T cell receptor (beta chain) sequence and its context. Relative to the germline gene, one junction end is altered; a read error may explain this. Time point denoted: neoterminal ileum biopsy at postoperative endoscopy, about 6 months after surgery. The data are from a study of T cell repertoires in ileal Crohn's disease. The CDR3 extends over 16 amino acids. Germline V lookup: CDR1 LGHNA, CDR2 YNFKEQ. Some clones are missing from TCRdb's copy, which holds only in-frame ones; the method was immunoSEQ multiplex PCR. This repertoire shows about 11,000 clones, approximately 81% found once; its top ten account for about 14%.

Sequenced material: ileal tissue. This rearrangement joins TRBV4-2 to TRBJ1-5; D is possibly TRBD1 (6 bases). This TCR was recovered from an adult with Crohn's disease. CDR3: CVSSRRGGAEGQPQHF. The CDR3 region has the DNA TGTGTCAGCAGCCGGCGGGGGGGGGCCGAGGGACAGCCCCAGCATTTT.